This TCR beta chain was identified during a study of blood T cell repertoires in COVID-19. Across the study: Specimens from acute and convalescent COVID-19 originated in the United States, Italy and Spain. The cDNA or gDNA used as material had been derived from T cells, B-cell-depleted T cells, or PBMCs.

Authors' methods: Quantification of nucleated cells was approximated via reference gene primer amplification. Libraries were prepared by immunoSEQ multiplex PCR; TCRdb keeps only in-frame clonotypes and omits some of them. Clone size and the V and J calls come from that table; the DNA yielded D and trimming. The table records 70,000 to 85,000 clones, approximately 80% of them present only once. The germline V gene has CDR1 LNHDA and CDR2 SQIVND (reference sequence). This CDR3 has 13 residues. V shed 3 bases and J 6 bases; nucleotides not matched to a gene: 4. What was sequenced was peripheral blood. The source is a woman older than 75 with acute or convalescent COVID-19. V gene TRBV19 combines with J gene TRBJ2-7; 8 bases are a match to TRBD2. The CDR3 sequence is CASSMMAGGEQYF. CDR3 in DNA: TGTGCCAGTAGTATGATGGCGGGGGGCGAGCAGTACTTC.